These 9 T cell receptor beta chains came from one sample sequenced in a study of blood T cell repertoires in COVID-19. Clones were read by immunoSEQ multiplex PCR, and TCRdb kept only the in-frame ones, dropping some. The sample consists of about 210,000 clones, 80% to 90% of them appearing once. Sequencing was performed on peripheral blood. Receptors were obtained from a man aged 55 to 70 who had recovered from COVID-19.

This clone was seen a single time. The chain carries TRBV9 and TRBJ2-2; a weak D match, TRBD1 (6 bases). The CDR3 covers 14 residues. Trimming pared 3 bases from V and 6 bases from J, leaving 12 bases between. Per the germline V gene, CDR1 is SGDLS and CDR2 is YYNGEE. The CDR3 protein is CASSDRVQAGELFF. The DNA of the CDR3 is TGTGCCAGCAGCGACAGGGTGCAGGCCGGGGAGCTGTTTTTT.

The chain is built from TRBV5-4 and TRBJ2-1; no clear D gene. V was pared by 4 bases and J by 5 bases, with 10 bases between. CDR1 and CDR2 from the germline V gene are SGHNT and YYREEE (reference sequence). The length of the CDR3 is 13 residues. As DNA, the CDR3 is TGTGCCAGCAGCCAAGACAATCACAATGAGCAGTTCTTC. This encodes CASSQDNHNEQFF. Full variable domain (missing parts from reference TRBV5-4 and TRBJ2-1): ETGVTQSPTHLIKTRGQQVTLRCSSQSGHNTVSWYQQALGQGPQFIFQYYREEENGRGNFPPRFSGLQFPNYSSELNVNALELDDSALYLCASSQDNHNEQFFGPGTRLTVL.

The J gene is TRBJ1-5, the V gene TRBV27; 8 positions match TRBD1. V lost 2 bases and J lost 0; bases outside the gene matches: 18. The CDR3 is 21 amino acids. CDR1 MNHEY and CDR2 SMNVEV come from the germline V gene (reference sequence). The CDR3 loop reads CASSLPLTRDRCFYSNQPQHF. The CDR3 DNA follows: TGTGCCAGCAGTTTACCTTTAACCCGGGACAGGTGTTTTTATAGCAATCAGCCCCAGCATTTT.

The chain carries TRBV6-4 and TRBJ2-7; a possible D gene is TRBD1 (7 bases). The CDR3 covers 15 residues. Germline V gives CDR1 MRHNA, CDR2 SNTAGT. The germline V and J ends were trimmed by 6 bases and 0 bases, with 15 bases remaining between them. The CDR3 sequence is CASSEQGRSSYEQYF. Here the CDR3 DNA reads TGTGCCAGCAGCGAACAGGGGAGGAGCTCCTACGAGCAGTACTTC.

The chain combines TRBV6-4 with TRBJ2-7, with TRBD2 matching 15 bases. The CDR3 totals 18 residues. Looked up from germline, CDR1 is MRHNA and CDR2 is SNTAGT. The J segment lost 4 bases and the V segment lost 3 bases, leaving 10 bases of the junction unmatched. The CDR3 bases are TGTGCCAGCAGTGAGCCGGGACTAGCGGGGGGACGACCATACGAGCAGTACTTC. This encodes CASSEPGLAGGRPYEQYF.

The chain carries TRBV19 and TRBJ1-6; D gene ambiguous. The CDR3 has 14 residues. Trimming shortened V by 6 bases and J by 9 bases, and 15 bases separated the two germline ends. CDR1 and CDR2 (germline): LNHDA, SQIVND (reference sequence). CDR3 loop: CASRKARAGSPLHF. The DNA of the CDR3 is TGTGCCAGTAGAAAAGCCCGGGCGGGTTCACCCCTCCACTTT.

The chain carries TRBV7-8 and TRBJ2-1; D gene ambiguous. CDR1 and CDR2 from the germline V gene are SGHVS and FQNEAQ. The CDR3 covers 11 residues. V lost 5 bases and J 7 bases, leaving 6 bases between the germline ends. This chain's CDR3 is CASSPGNEQFF. The DNA for the CDR3 is TGTGCCAGCAGCCCCGGGAATGAGCAGTTCTTC.

The gene calls are TRBV7-8 and TRBJ1-6, with 9 bases aligning to TRBD1. This CDR3 region has 15 residues. Trimming removed 7 bases from V and 7 bases from J; junction bases left unmatched: 8. Germline V CDR1 and CDR2: SGHVS, FQNEAQ. This chain's CDR3 is CASTLMTGGNSPLHF. DNA for the CDR3: TGTGCCAGCACCCTCATGACAGGGGGGAATTCACCCCTCCACTTT.

The chain uses TRBV6-1 and TRBJ1-6, with 7 bases identical to TRBD1. Germline V lookup: CDR1 MNHNS, CDR2 SASEGT. J gave up 11 bases and V 6 bases, and 13 bases lay outside the gene matches. The CDR3 is 15 amino acids. In nucleotides, the CDR3 is TGTGCCAGCAGCGGGGACAGTAATCGGTTTACACCCCTCCACTTT. It yields the protein CASSGDSNRFTPLHF.